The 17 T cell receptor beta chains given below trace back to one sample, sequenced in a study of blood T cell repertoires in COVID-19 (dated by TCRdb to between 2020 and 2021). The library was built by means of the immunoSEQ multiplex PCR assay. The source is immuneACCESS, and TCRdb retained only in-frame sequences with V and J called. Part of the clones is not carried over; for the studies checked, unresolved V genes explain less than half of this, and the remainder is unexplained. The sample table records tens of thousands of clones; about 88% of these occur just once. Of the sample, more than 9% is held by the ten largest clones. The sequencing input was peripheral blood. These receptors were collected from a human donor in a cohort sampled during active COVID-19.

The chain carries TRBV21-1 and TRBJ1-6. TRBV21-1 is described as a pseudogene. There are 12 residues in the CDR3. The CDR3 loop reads CAAERTRSPLHF. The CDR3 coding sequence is TGTGCCGCCGAGCGTACTCGGTCACCCCTCCACTTT.

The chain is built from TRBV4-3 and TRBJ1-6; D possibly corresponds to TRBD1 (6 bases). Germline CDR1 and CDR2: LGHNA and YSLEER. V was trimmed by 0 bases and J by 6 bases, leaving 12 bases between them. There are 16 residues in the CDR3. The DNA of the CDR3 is TGCGCCAGCAGCCAAGAGGCAAGACAGGTTAATTCACCCCTCCACTTT. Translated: CASSQEARQVNSPLHF.

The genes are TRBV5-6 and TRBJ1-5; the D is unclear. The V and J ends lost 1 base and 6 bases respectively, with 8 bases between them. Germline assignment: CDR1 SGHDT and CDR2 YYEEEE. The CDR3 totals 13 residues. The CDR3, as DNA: TGTGCCAGCAGCTTGTGGGGAGGTCAGCCCCAGCATTTT. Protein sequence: CASSLWGGQPQHF.

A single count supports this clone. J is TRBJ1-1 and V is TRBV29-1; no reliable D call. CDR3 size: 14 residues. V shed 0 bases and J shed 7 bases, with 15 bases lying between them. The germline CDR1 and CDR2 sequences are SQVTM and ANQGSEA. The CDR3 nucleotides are TGCAGCGTTGAAGACAAGAAAGGAGGCTATGAAGCTTTCTTT. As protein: CSVEDKKGGYEAFF.

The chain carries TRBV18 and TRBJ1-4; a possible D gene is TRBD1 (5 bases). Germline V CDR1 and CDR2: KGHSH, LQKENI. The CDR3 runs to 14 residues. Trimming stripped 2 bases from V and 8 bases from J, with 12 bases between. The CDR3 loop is CASSPKVTGEKLFF. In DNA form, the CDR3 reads TGTGCCAGCTCACCAAAGGTTACAGGCGAAAAACTGTTTTTT.

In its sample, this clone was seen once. CDR3 sequence reads: CASSPSGGPGEQYF. In nucleotides, the CDR3 is TGTGCCAGCAGCCCGAGCGGGGGGCCGGGAGAGCAGTACTTC. The V call is TRBV6-6, the J call TRBJ2-7, with TRBD2 identical over 9 bases. Germline CDR1 is MNHNY and CDR2 is SVGAGI (reference sequence). V shed 6 bases and J 7 bases; nucleotides not matched to a gene: 10. The CDR3 is made up of 14 amino acids.

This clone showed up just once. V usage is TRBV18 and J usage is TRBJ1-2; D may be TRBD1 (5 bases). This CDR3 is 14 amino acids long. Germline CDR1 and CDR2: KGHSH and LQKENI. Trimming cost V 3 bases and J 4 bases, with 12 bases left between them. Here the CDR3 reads CASSPPTATYGYTF. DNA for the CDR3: TGTGCCAGCTCACCCCCGACAGCCACCTATGGCTACACCTTC. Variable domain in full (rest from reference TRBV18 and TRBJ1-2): NAGVMQNPRHLVRRRGQEARLRCSPMKGHSHVYWYRQLPEEGLKFMVYLQKENIIDESGMPKERFSAEFPKEGPSILRIQQVVRGDSAAYFCASSPPTATYGYTFGSGTRLTVV.

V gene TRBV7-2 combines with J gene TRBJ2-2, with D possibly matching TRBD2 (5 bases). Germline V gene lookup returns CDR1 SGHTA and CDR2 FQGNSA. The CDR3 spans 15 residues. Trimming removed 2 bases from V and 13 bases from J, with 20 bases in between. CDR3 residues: CASSLSPGNPGGLFF. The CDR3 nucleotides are TGTGCCAGCAGCTTAAGCCCCGGGAACCCCGGAGGGCTGTTTTTT. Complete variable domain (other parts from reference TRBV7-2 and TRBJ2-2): GAGVSQSPSNKVTEKGKDVELRCDPISGHTALYWYRQSLGQGLEFLIYFQGNSAPDKSGLPSDRFSAERTGGSVSTLTIQRTQQEDSAVYLCASSLSPGNPGGLFFGEGSRLTVL.

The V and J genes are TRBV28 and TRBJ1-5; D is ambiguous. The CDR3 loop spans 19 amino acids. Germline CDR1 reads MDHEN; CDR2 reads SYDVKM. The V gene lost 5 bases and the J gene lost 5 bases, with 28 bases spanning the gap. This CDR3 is CASSIPWGVGERGDQPQHF. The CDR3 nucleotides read TGTGCCAGCAGTATCCCCTGGGGTGTCGGGGAGAGAGGAGATCAGCCCCAGCATTTT.

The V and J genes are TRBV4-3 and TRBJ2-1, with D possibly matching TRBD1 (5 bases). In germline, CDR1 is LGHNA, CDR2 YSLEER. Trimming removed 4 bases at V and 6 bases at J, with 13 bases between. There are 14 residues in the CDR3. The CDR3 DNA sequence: TGCGCCAGCAGCCGGGGCTACACCCCCAATGAGCAGTTCTTC. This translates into CASSRGYTPNEQFF.

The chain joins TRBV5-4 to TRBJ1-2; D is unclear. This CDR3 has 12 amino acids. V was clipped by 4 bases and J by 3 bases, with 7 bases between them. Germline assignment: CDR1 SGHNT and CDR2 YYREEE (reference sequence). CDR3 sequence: CASSTNYYGYTF. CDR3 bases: TGTGCCAGCAGCACTAATTACTATGGCTACACCTTC.

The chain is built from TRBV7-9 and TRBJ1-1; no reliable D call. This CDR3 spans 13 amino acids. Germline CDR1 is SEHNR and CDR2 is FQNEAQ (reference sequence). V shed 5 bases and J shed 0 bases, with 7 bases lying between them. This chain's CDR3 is CASSREVNTEAFF. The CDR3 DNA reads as TGTGCCAGCAGCCGAGAAGTGAACACTGAAGCTTTCTTT.

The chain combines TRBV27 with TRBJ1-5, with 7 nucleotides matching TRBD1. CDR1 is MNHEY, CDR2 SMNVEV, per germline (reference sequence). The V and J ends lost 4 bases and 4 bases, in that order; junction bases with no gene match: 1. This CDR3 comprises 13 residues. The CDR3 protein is CASSSTGNQPQHF. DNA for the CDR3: TGTGCCAGCAGTTCGACAGGGAATCAGCCCCAGCATTTT.

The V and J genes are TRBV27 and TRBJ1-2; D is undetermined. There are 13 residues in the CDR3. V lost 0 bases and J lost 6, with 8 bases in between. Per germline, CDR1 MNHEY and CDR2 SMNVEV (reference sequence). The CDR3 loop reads CASSLSGVNGYTF. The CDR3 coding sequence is TGTGCCAGCAGTTTATCCGGGGTCAATGGCTACACCTTC.

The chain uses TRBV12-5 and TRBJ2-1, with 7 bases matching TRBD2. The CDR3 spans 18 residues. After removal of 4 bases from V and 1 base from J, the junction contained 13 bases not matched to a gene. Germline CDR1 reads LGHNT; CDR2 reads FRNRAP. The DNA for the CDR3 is TGTGCTAGTGGTTCCATTTGGGTAGCGGGTGGTTCCTACAATGAGCAGTTCTTC. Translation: CASGSIWVAGGSYNEQFF.

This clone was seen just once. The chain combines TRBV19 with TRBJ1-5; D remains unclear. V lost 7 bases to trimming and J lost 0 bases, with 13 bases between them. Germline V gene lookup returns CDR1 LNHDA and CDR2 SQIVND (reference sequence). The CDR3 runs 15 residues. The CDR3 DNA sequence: TGTGCCAGTACCAAAAGACACAATAGCAATCAGCCCCAGCATTTT. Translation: CASTKRHNSNQPQHF.

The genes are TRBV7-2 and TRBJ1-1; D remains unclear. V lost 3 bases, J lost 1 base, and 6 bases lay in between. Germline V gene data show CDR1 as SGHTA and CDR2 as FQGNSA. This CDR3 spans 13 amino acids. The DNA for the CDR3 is TGTGCCAGCAGCTTCGCGGGGAACACTGAAGCTTTCTTT. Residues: CASSFAGNTEAFF.